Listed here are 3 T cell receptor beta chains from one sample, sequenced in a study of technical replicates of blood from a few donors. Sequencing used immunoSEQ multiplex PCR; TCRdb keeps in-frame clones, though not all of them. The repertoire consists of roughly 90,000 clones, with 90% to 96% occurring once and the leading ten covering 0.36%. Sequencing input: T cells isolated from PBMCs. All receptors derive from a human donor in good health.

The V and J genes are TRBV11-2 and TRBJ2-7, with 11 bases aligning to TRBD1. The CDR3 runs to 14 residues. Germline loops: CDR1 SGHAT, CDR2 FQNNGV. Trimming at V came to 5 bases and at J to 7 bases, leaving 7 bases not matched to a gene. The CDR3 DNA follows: TGTGCCAGCAGCCGGGACAGGGGGTTGGGGGAGCAGTACTTC. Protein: CASSRDRGLGEQYF. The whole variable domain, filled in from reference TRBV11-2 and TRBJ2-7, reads EAGVAQSPRYKIIEKRQSVAFWCNPISGHATLYWYQQILGQGPKLLIQFQNNGVVDDSQLPKDRFSAERLKGVDSTLKIQPAKLEDSAVYLCASSRDRGLGEQYFGPGTRLTVT.

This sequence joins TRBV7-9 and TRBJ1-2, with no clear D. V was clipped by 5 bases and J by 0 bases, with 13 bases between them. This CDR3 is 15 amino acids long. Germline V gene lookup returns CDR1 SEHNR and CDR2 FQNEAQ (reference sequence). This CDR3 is CASSASREPNYGYTF. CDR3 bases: TGTGCCAGCAGCGCAAGCCGGGAACCTAACTATGGCTACACCTTC.

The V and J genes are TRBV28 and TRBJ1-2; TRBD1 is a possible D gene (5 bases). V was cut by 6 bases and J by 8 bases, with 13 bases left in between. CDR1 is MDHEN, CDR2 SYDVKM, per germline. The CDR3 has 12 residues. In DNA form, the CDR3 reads TGTGCCAGCAGATCCCCAGGGCTCGGCTACACCTTC. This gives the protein CASRSPGLGYTF.